The 2 T cell receptor beta chains listed next were all sequenced from one sample in a study of blood T cell repertoires in COVID-19. The assay was immunoSEQ multiplex PCR, and TCRdb's table has in-frame clones only and misses some. The repertoire holds about 170,000 clones, with 88% as singletons. Material for sequencing was peripheral blood. These receptor sequences come from a man aged 50 to 60 who had recovered from COVID-19.

The chain combines TRBV7-2 with TRBJ2-2, with 8 bases that match TRBD1. Germline CDR1 SGHTA, CDR2 FQGNSA. V was pared by 2 bases and J by 6 bases, with 5 bases of the junction left unmatched. This CDR3 spans 15 amino acids. The CDR3 protein is CASSLRTRGPGELFF. DNA of the CDR3: TGTGCCAGCAGCTTACGGACCAGGGGGCCCGGGGAGCTGTTTTTT.

The chain combines TRBV28 with TRBJ1-2; D remains unclear. CDR1 and CDR2 from the germline V gene are MDHEN and SYDVKM. The CDR3 totals 15 residues. Trimming pared 6 bases from V and 4 bases from J, leaving 18 bases between. The CDR3 reads CASSPVNLLSYGYTF. CDR3 bases: TGTGCCAGCAGCCCTGTAAACCTTCTAAGCTATGGCTACACCTTC.